This T cell receptor (beta chain) was sequenced for a study of shared clonotypes between healthy human individuals. As for the study in general: Three CD4 naive, three CD4 memory, two CD8 naive and one CD8 memory plate were used per donor.

Germline loops: CDR1 MNHEY, CDR2 SVGAGI. V was trimmed by 7 bases and J by 0 bases, leaving 9 bases between them. The CDR3 has 13 amino acids. In its sample, this clone was seen a few times. Genomic DNA of every subset was divided equally among multiple immunoSEQ plates. Profiled with immunoSEQ multiplex PCR; TCRdb holds only in-frame clones, not every one. The sample has about 2.4 million clones; roughly nine tenths are singletons. The sequence derives from a young man in good health. The rearrangement joins TRBV6-5 to TRBJ1-1; D unresolved. The source material was naive CD4+ T cells sorted from blood. Sample subset: CD45RA+ positively selected. This CDR3 is CASKGNLNTEAFF. As DNA, the CDR3 is TGTGCCAGCAAGGGAAATTTGAACACTGAAGCTTTCTTT.